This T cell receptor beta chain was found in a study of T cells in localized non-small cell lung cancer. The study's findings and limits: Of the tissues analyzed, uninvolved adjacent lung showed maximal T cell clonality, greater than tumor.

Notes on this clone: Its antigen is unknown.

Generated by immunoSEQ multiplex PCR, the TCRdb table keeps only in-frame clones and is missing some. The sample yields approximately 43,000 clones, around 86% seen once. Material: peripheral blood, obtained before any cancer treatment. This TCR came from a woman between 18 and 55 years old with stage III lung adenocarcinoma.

The CDR3 spells CASKTSGGPQETQYF. As DNA, the CDR3 is TGTGCCAGCAAGACTAGCGGGGGCCCTCAAGAGACCCAGTACTTC. The V gene is TRBV28, the J gene TRBJ2-5, with 12 bases matching TRBD2. The germline CDR1 and CDR2 sequences are MDHEN and SYDVKM. The ends lost 7 bases at V and 2 bases at J; junction bases unmatched: 5. This CDR3 comprises 15 residues.